The T cell receptor (beta chain) described here comes from a study of cytomegalovirus exposure and HLA in healthy donors. From germline, CDR1 is KGHSH and CDR2 LQKENI. Between the trimmed V and J ends, which lost 4 bases and 7 bases, there was a span of 17 bases. The CDR3 is made up of 15 amino acids. PCR was performed using 60 Vbeta and 13 Jbeta primers. Here immunoSEQ multiplex PCR was the method, and the copy in TCRdb shows in-frame clones only, minus some. The table shows approximately 110,000 clones, with over 60% occurring only once. Although they were nominally healthy when sampled, donors likely had unrecorded immune exposures.

The gene calls are TRBV18 and TRBJ2-1, with D possibly TRBD1 on 6 matching bases. The sequence was obtained from a human donor in good health. What was sequenced was PBMCs. CDR3 sequence (DNA): TGTGCCAGCTCACAGTACCCTCCACAGGGAAATGAGCAGTTCTTC. Translating it yields CASSQYPPQGNEQFF.